Each of the 9 T cell receptor beta chains below was sequenced from the same sample in a study of cytomegalovirus exposure and HLA in healthy donors. PCR used 60 Vbeta primers and 13 Jbeta primers. Here immunoSEQ multiplex PCR was the method, and the copy in TCRdb shows in-frame clones only, minus some. The sample contains just over 150,000 clones, approximately 70% of which appear only once. The sample comprised PBMCs. The receptors shown here come from a man aged 40-49 years in good health and CMV-seropositive.

J is TRBJ1-3 and V is TRBV7-3; the D is unclear. CDR3 length equals 17 residues. CDR1 is SGHTA and CDR2 is FQGTGA in the germline V gene. Trimming removed 5 bases from V and 0 bases from J, with 17 bases in between. CDR3 sequence (DNA): TGTGCCAGCAGCCCTTGGCCCACAGTTTACTCTGGAAACACCATATATTTT. This codes for CASSPWPTVYSGNTIYF. Filled out from reference TRBV7-3 and TRBJ1-3, the complete variable domain reads GAGVSQTPSNKVTEKGKYVELRCDPISGHTALYWYRQSLGQGPEFLIYFQGTGAADDSGLPNDRFFAVRPEGSVSTLKIQRTERGDSAVYLCASSPWPTVYSGNTIYFGEGSWLTVV.

The chain links TRBV5-1 to TRBJ2-1; D may be TRBD1 (6 bases). The CDR3 extends over 16 amino acids. V lost 5 bases, J lost 2 bases, and 17 bases lay in between. CDR1 SGHRS and CDR2 YFSETQ come from the germline V gene. CDR3 region: CASRHDRSSTYNEQFF. The CDR3 coding sequence is TGCGCCAGCAGACATGACAGGAGCAGCACCTACAATGAGCAGTTCTTC.

V is TRBV2 and J is TRBJ2-7; D gene ambiguous. Trimming took off 1 base at V and 3 bases at J, with 7 bases between the two ends. The germline CDR1 and CDR2 sequences are SNHLY and FYNNEI. The CDR3 spans 13 residues. The CDR3 region has the DNA TGTGCCAGCAGTGAAGGGCAGGACTACGAGCAGTACTTC. Translating gives CASSEGQDYEQYF.

This clone was picked up a small number of times. The V call is TRBV4-2, the J call TRBJ2-5, with a possible D match to TRBD2 (5 bases). The V gene lost 1 base and the J gene lost 3 bases, with 9 bases spanning the gap. The CDR3 loop spans 14 amino acids. Germline CDR1 and CDR2: LGHNA and YNFKEQ. Written as DNA, the CDR3 is TGTGCCAGCAGCCAAGCCGGGAAAAAAGAGACCCAGTACTTC. Translating it yields CASSQAGKKETQYF.

This chain links TRBV5-6 with TRBJ2-1, with a weak D call TRBD2 (5 bases). Trimming removed 3 bases at V and 4 bases at J, with 8 bases between. CDR1 and CDR2 (germline): SGHDT, YYEEEE. The CDR3 runs 13 residues. CDR3 DNA: TGTGCCAGCAGCTCCCGGGGATACAATGAGCAGTTCTTC. It is translated as CASSSRGYNEQFF. Supplemented by reference TRBV5-6 and TRBJ2-1, the full variable domain reads DAGVTQSPTHLIKTRGQQVTLRCSPKSGHDTVSWYQQALGQGPQFIFQYYEEEERQRGNFPDRFSGHQFPNYSSELNVNALLLGDSALYLCASSSRGYNEQFFGPGTRLTVL.

The rearrangement links TRBV6-5 to TRBJ2-3; a weak D match, TRBD1 (6 bases). Germline values: CDR1 MNHEY, CDR2 SVGAGI. Trimming stripped 6 bases from V and 5 bases from J, with 18 bases between. CDR3 length: 15 amino acids. The CDR3 sequence: CASSLQGFRRDTQYF. DNA of the CDR3: TGTGCCAGCAGCCTACAGGGATTTCGCAGAGATACGCAGTATTTT.

This clone was recorded a few times. The chain combines TRBV2 with TRBJ2-3; D gene unclear. This CDR3 is 15 amino acids long. Germline CDR1 reads SNHLY; CDR2 reads FYNNEI. Trimming took 4 bases from V and 2 from J, leaving 13 bases between them. In nucleotides, the CDR3 is TGTGCCAGCAGTGGAGGCGGTCCTTCCACAGATACGCAGTATTTT. It encodes CASSGGGPSTDTQYF.

The gene calls are TRBV5-5 and TRBJ1-6; no reliable D call. Trimming left V 3 bases short and J 10 bases short, with 5 bases between. There are 11 residues in the CDR3. Germline V gives CDR1 SGHKS, CDR2 YYEKEE (reference sequence). The CDR3 sequence is CASSSGSPLHF. CDR3 bases: TGTGCCAGCAGCTCAGGATCACCCCTCCACTTT.

The rearrangement joins TRBV14 to TRBJ1-1; the match to TRBD1 covers 7 bases. Looked up from germline, CDR1 is SGHDN and CDR2 is FVKESK. The CDR3 is made up of 16 amino acids. The V segment lost 0 bases and the J segment 5 bases; nucleotides outside the gene matches: 9. This chain's CDR3 is CASSQDTDRVGTEAFF. The CDR3 region has the DNA TGTGCCAGCAGCCAAGATACCGACAGGGTGGGGACTGAAGCTTTCTTT.